Below, 31 T cell receptor beta chains from the same sample are listed, as sequenced in a study of blood T cell repertoires in COVID-19 (dated by TCRdb to the early 2020s). Receptor amplification or capture employed the immunoSEQ multiplex PCR assay. TCRdb obtained this table from immuneACCESS and retained in-frame rearrangements with V and J assigned. These tables miss some clones; where compared with another copy, unresolved V genes account for less than half of the shortfall, and the remainder is unexplained. For this sample there are about 420,000 clones; 70% to 90% appear just once. The top ten constitute roughly 0.84% of the sample. The source material was peripheral blood. The receptors here all came from a man younger than 35 with COVID-19, enrolled during active disease.

The chain couples TRBV12-3 or TRBV12-4 to TRBJ1-1; D remains ambiguous. The CDR3 runs 12 residues. Deletions cut 6 bases from V and 10 bases from J, with 15 bases between. The CDR3 DNA sequence: TGTGCCAGCAGAGGAGGGCATCGCGGAGCTTTCTTT. Translating gives CASRGGHRGAFF.

The rearrangement uses TRBV6-1 and TRBJ2-7; D possibly corresponds to TRBD1 (6 bases). The ends were cut back, 3 bases at V and 7 bases at J, with 19 bases in the middle. This CDR3 contains 15 residues. From germline, CDR1 is MNHNS and CDR2 SASEGT. This CDR3 is CASSEGASRLEEQYF. CDR3 sequence (DNA): TGTGCCAGCAGTGAGGGGGCGTCCCGTCTGGAGGAGCAGTACTTC.

J is TRBJ2-3 and V is TRBV11-2; TRBD2 aligns across 10 bases. CDR1 is SGHAT and CDR2 is FQNNGV in the germline V gene. The CDR3 consists of 16 residues. The V segment lost 3 bases and the J segment 1 base; nucleotides outside the gene matches: 4. In DNA, the CDR3 is TGTGCCAGCAGCTTCACTAGCGGGGCCGGCACAGATACGCAGTATTTT. Its protein is CASSFTSGAGTDTQYF.

The chain has TRBV18 and TRBJ2-2; maybe TRBD2 (5 bases). Germline CDR1 and CDR2: KGHSH and LQKENI. Trimming removed 1 base at V and 4 bases at J, with 13 bases between. CDR3 size: 16 residues. The CDR3 sequence: CASSPRGLEGTGELFF. The DNA for the CDR3 is TGTGCCAGCTCACCACGAGGTCTAGAGGGCACCGGGGAGCTGTTTTTT.

The table lists this clone with a few counts. The chain combines TRBV7-8 with TRBJ1-5, with D unresolved. Germline CDR1 and CDR2: SGHVS and FQNEAQ. V was trimmed by 1 base and J by 1 base, leaving 14 bases between them. The CDR3 extends over 17 amino acids. CDR3 bases: TGTGCCAGCAGCTTAGGAATCGGCGGTGGGAGCAATCAGCCCCAGCATTTT. Protein sequence: CASSLGIGGGSNQPQHF.

This sequence joins TRBV5-5 and TRBJ2-6; D not resolved. V lost 4 bases to trimming and J lost 2 bases, with 13 bases between them. The length of the CDR3 is 16 residues. In germline, CDR1 is SGHKS, CDR2 YYEKEE (reference sequence). CDR3 DNA: TGTGCCAGCAGCCTAACTACCGGTCCTGGGGCCAACGTCCTGACTTTC. Protein: CASSLTTGPGANVLTF.

This clone was found once. One end of the junction varies from germline; a read error may be responsible. The genes are TRBV7-7 and TRBJ2-1; TRBD2 matches at 9 bases. The V gene's germline CDR1 is SSHAT and CDR2 FNYEAQ (reference sequence). The CDR3 runs to 18 residues. The CDR3 loop is CASSLALGVAGVKNEQFF. The CDR3 DNA follows: TGTGCTAGCAGCTTAGCGCTTGGGGTAGCGGGAGTTAAGAATGAGCAGTTCTTC.

The chain uses TRBV20-1 and TRBJ1-2; 9 bases are shared with TRBD1. V lost 3 bases to trimming and J lost 2 bases; unmatched junction nucleotides: 7. Germline assignment: CDR1 DFQATT and CDR2 SNEGSKA (reference sequence). This CDR3 region has 15 residues. CDR3 in DNA: TGCAGTGCTAGTGAACAGGGGGCCGTGAACTATGGCTACACCTTC. Protein: CSASEQGAVNYGYTF.

The gene calls are TRBV7-2 and TRBJ1-4; tentative D call: TRBD1 (5 bases). Germline V gene lookup returns CDR1 SGHTA and CDR2 FQGNSA. With 4 bases removed from V and 4 bases from J, the gap between germline ends came to 10 bases. The CDR3 spans 14 residues. CDR3 sequence: CASSSWGVNEKLFF. DNA of the CDR3: TGTGCCAGCAGCTCTTGGGGGGTTAATGAAAAACTGTTTTTT.

The CDR3 bases are TGTGCCAGCAGCTTTTCCGGGACATTGAACACCGGGGAGCTGTTTTTT. It yields the protein CASSFSGTLNTGELFF. The chain is built from TRBV5-5 and TRBJ2-2; a weak D match, TRBD1 (6 bases). The germline CDR1 and CDR2 sequences are SGHKS and YYEKEE (reference sequence). Trimming shortened V by 2 bases and J by 1 base, and 12 bases separated the two germline ends. CDR3 length: 16 residues.

V is TRBV18 and J is TRBJ2-5; unclear D gene. The CDR3 contains 12 residues. Germline CDR1 KGHSH, CDR2 LQKENI. Trimming left V 6 bases short and J 0 bases short, with 5 bases between. CDR3 loop: CASSRDQETQYF. In nucleotides, the CDR3 is TGTGCCAGCTCGCGAGACCAAGAGACCCAGTACTTC.

The V and J genes are TRBV5-6 and TRBJ2-5, with D possibly being TRBD2 (5 bases). V dropped 6 bases and J dropped 1 base, with 10 bases sitting between them. This CDR3 region has 13 residues. The germline V gene has CDR1 SGHDT and CDR2 YYEEEE. The CDR3 reads CASTPGSQETQYF. CDR3 bases: TGTGCCAGCACCCCTGGGAGCCAAGAGACCCAGTACTTC.

The genes are TRBV7-9 and TRBJ2-1; 7 nucleotides agree with TRBD2. The V gene end was trimmed by 4 bases and the J gene end by 9 bases; junction bases not matched to a gene: 12. This CDR3 spans 15 amino acids. Germline V gives CDR1 SEHNR, CDR2 FQNEAQ (reference sequence). The CDR3 loop reads CASSSLAGWDAEQFF. Here the CDR3 DNA reads TGTGCCAGCAGCTCCTTAGCGGGTTGGGATGCTGAGCAGTTCTTC.

The chain joins TRBV19 to TRBJ2-2, with D possibly matching TRBD2 (6 bases). Deletions cut 9 bases from V and 2 bases from J, with 19 bases between. CDR3 length: 16 amino acids. Germline assignment: CDR1 LNHDA and CDR2 SQIVND (reference sequence). The CDR3 nucleotides read TGTGCCAGCCACCGGGGGAGCGGGCGAAACACCGGGGAGCTGTTTTTT. It yields the protein CASHRGSGRNTGELFF.

The chain combines TRBV19 with TRBJ2-1; 8 bases line up with TRBD1. Germline CDR1 reads LNHDA; CDR2 reads SQIVND (reference sequence). The CDR3 covers 16 residues. J was trimmed by 4 bases and V by 1 base; bases with no gene match: 6. CDR3 sequence reads: CASSIAEQGGYNEQFF. The CDR3 DNA follows: TGTGCCAGTAGTATAGCGGAACAGGGGGGATACAATGAGCAGTTCTTC.

The chain recombines TRBV10-1 with TRBJ2-7, with D perhaps matching TRBD2 (5 bases). Germline CDR1 and CDR2: WNHNN and SYGVQD (reference sequence). V lost 3 bases, J lost 7 bases, and 10 bases lay in between. The CDR3 length is 12 residues. CDR3 region: CASSDPGKEQYF. CDR3 nucleotide sequence: TGCGCCAGCAGTGACCCCGGGAAAGAGCAGTACTTC.

The chain couples TRBV7-8 to TRBJ1-1, with D perhaps TRBD1 (6 bases). This CDR3 has 16 residues. The ends were cut back, 5 bases at V and 5 bases at J, with 21 bases in the middle. CDR1 and CDR2 from the germline V gene are SGHVS and FQNEAQ. CDR3 DNA sequence: TGTGCCAGCAGCACCCTACAAGAGGGGGGGGAAACTGAAGCTTTCTTT. Its translation: CASSTLQEGGETEAFF.

This chain joins TRBV5-1 and TRBJ1-2; possibly TRBD1 for D (5 bases). In germline, CDR1 is SGHRS, CDR2 YFSETQ. This CDR3 spans 16 amino acids. The ends were cut back, 0 bases at V and 4 bases at J, with 16 bases in the middle. CDR3: CASSLGQGIMGYGYTF. Written as DNA, the CDR3 is TGCGCCAGCAGCTTGGGCCAGGGAATCATGGGCTATGGCTACACCTTC.

This chain connects TRBV21-1 to TRBJ1-6; the D segment call TRBD1 is taken from the table without a DNA check. TRBV21-1 has pseudogene status. The CDR3 is 17 amino acids. The CDR3 bases are TGTGCCAGCAGCAAAGCTACCGGGACAGGCCTGAATTCACCCCTCCACTTT. Its translation is CASSKATGTGLNSPLHF.

This clone is a singleton in its sample. The chain combines TRBV12-3 or TRBV12-4 with TRBJ2-2, with D perhaps TRBD2 (7 bases). This CDR3 is built from 13 residues. Trimming cost V 3 bases and J 6 bases, with 8 bases left between them. The CDR3, as DNA: TGTGCCAGCAGTTTGCGGGGGCCCGGGGAGCTGTTTTTT. Translating it yields CASSLRGPGELFF.

The rearrangement uses TRBV9 and TRBJ1-4; weak D call: TRBD1 (6 bases). Germline-derived CDR1 and CDR2 are SGDLS and YYNGEE. V lost 2 bases and J lost 2, with 7 bases in between. The CDR3 runs 14 residues. The CDR3 DNA sequence: TGTGCCAGCAGCGTTCAGGGGACTAATGAAAAACTGTTTTTT. Encoded protein: CASSVQGTNEKLFF.

V and J are TRBV20-1 and TRBJ2-3, with D hard to call. This CDR3 spans 11 amino acids. CDR1 and CDR2 from the germline V gene are DFQATT and SNEGSKA (reference sequence). Between the trimmed V and J ends, which lost 6 bases and 6 bases, there was a span of 10 bases. This CDR3 is CSARYSDTQYF. The CDR3 DNA reads TGCAGTGCCAGGTACTCGGATACGCAGTATTTT.

This clone occurred once. This rearrangement joins TRBV6-5 to TRBJ1-4; 9 bases fit TRBD1. The germline V gene encodes CDR1 MNHEY and CDR2 SVGAGI. J gave up 8 bases and V 0 bases, and 1 base lay outside the gene matches. The CDR3 is 14 amino acids. The CDR3 is CASSYSTGGEKLFF. The CDR3 coding sequence is TGTGCCAGCAGTTACTCGACAGGGGGGGAAAAACTGTTTTTT.

The chain carries TRBV27 and TRBJ2-1, with 8 bases identical to TRBD2. V lost 8 bases, J lost 6 bases, and 9 bases stayed unmatched. The CDR3 totals 14 residues. Germline V CDR1 and CDR2: MNHEY, SMNVEV (reference sequence). The CDR3 DNA reads as TGTGCCAGCTGCGGACTAGCCGGGGGCAATGAGCAGTTCTTC. Amino acids: CASCGLAGGNEQFF.

The chain uses TRBV7-2 and TRBJ1-1; 11 bases are a match to TRBD1. This CDR3 is 19 amino acids long. Per the germline V gene, CDR1 is SGHTA and CDR2 is FQGNSA. With V trimmed by 3 bases and J by 3 bases, 15 bases remained unmatched. DNA of the CDR3: TGTGCCAGCAGCTTTCCTATAACACCGGGACAGGGGGTAGACACTGAAGCTTTCTTT. This gives the protein CASSFPITPGQGVDTEAFF.

Note on this clone: Other DNA sequences in this sample translate to the same CDR3. This chain connects TRBV19 to TRBJ2-3, with TRBD2 matching over 12 bases. This CDR3 contains 15 residues. V lost 5 bases and J lost 3; bases outside the gene matches: 3. Germline values: CDR1 LNHDA, CDR2 SQIVND (reference sequence). CDR3 DNA: TGTGCCAGTAGTCCGACTAGCGGGAGTACAGATACGCAGTATTTT. It translates to CASSPTSGSTDTQYF. The full variable domain, with the rest looked up from reference TRBV19 and TRBJ2-3, is DGGITQSPKYLFRKEGQNVTLSCEQNLNHDAMYWYRQDPGQGLRLIYYSQIVNDFQKGDIAEGYSVSREKKESFPLTVTSAQKNPTAFYLCASSPTSGSTDTQYFGPGTRLTVL.

For this clone: At the DNA level, this CDR3 is encoded by other sequences in the same sample as well. This sequence joins TRBV6-6 and TRBJ1-1; 9 bases are shared with TRBD1. The CDR3 is 14 amino acids. Trimming removed 4 bases from V and 5 bases from J; junction bases left unmatched: 5. The germline V gene encodes CDR1 MNHNY and CDR2 SVGAGI (reference sequence). The CDR3 region is CASSLGQGGTEAFF. The CDR3 DNA reads TGTGCCAGCAGTTTGGGACAGGGAGGGACTGAAGCTTTCTTT.

This chain links TRBV5-1 with TRBJ2-3; 8 bases match TRBD1. Trimming took 3 bases from V and 5 from J; bases not matched to a gene: 11. The CDR3 is 16 amino acids. Germline loops: CDR1 SGHRS, CDR2 YFSETQ. The CDR3 region is CASSSNFRGQVDTQYF. In DNA form, the CDR3 reads TGCGCCAGCAGCTCAAACTTCAGGGGGCAGGTAGATACGCAGTATTTT.

This rearrangement joins TRBV25-1 to TRBJ2-3; 9 bases agree with TRBD2. This CDR3 has 15 amino acids. Germline V CDR1 and CDR2: MGHDK, SYGVNS. Trimming cost V 3 bases and J 4 bases; bases outside gene matches: 5. CDR3 sequence: CASSEGLAAADTQYF. The CDR3 nucleotides are TGTGCCAGCAGTGAGGGACTAGCCGCAGCAGATACGCAGTATTTT. Drawing the rest from reference TRBV25-1 and TRBJ2-3, the complete variable domain is EADIYQTPRYLVIGTGKKITLECSQTMGHDKMYWYQQDPGMELHLIHYSYGVNSTEKGDLSSESTVSRIRTEHFPLTLESARPSHTSQYLCASSEGLAAADTQYFGPGTRLTVL.

V is TRBV5-1 and J is TRBJ2-2; TRBD2 agrees at 7 bases. There are 15 residues in the CDR3. The V gene's germline CDR1 is SGHRS and CDR2 YFSETQ. V shed 1 base, J shed 3 bases, and the junction held 3 bases outside the gene matches. CDR3 nucleotide sequence: TGCGCCAGCAGCTTGAGTAGCGGGTACACCGGGGAGCTGTTTTTT. Residues: CASSLSSGYTGELFF.

This rearrangement joins TRBV2 to TRBJ2-7; 11 nucleotides match TRBD2. Germline values: CDR1 SNHLY, CDR2 FYNNEI. The CDR3 totals 16 residues. The ends lost 7 bases at V and 2 bases at J; junction bases unmatched: 10. The CDR3 DNA reads as TGTGCCAGCATTGGGACTAGCGGAAGATCAACCTACGAGCAGTACTTC. It encodes CASIGTSGRSTYEQYF.